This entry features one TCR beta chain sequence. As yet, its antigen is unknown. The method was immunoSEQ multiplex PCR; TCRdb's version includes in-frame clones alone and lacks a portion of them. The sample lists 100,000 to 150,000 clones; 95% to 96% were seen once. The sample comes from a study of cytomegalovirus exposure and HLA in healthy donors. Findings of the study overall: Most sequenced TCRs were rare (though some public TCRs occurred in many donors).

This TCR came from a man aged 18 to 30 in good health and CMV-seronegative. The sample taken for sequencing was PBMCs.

CDR3: CASSPLGGDGLNTEAFF. In DNA form, the CDR3 reads TGTGCCAGCAGTCCCTTAGGAGGGGACGGTTTGAACACTGAAGCTTTCTTT. The chain recombines TRBV27 with TRBJ1-1, with a weak D call TRBD1 (5 bases). The CDR3 consists of 17 residues. Germline assignment: CDR1 MNHEY and CDR2 SMNVEV (reference sequence). Trimming took 5 bases from V and 0 from J, leaving 19 bases between them.